Following are 3 T cell receptor beta chains from one sample sequenced in a study of blood T cell repertoires in COVID-19. Here immunoSEQ multiplex PCR was the method, and the copy in TCRdb shows in-frame clones only, minus some. The repertoire holds fewer than 35,000 clones, around 90% seen once, with roughly 5% in the top ten. Sequencing was carried out using peripheral blood. These receptors were collected from a man between 65 and 79 years old with active COVID-19.

The chain employs TRBV14 and TRBJ1-6; D is undetermined. Germline V gene sequence: CDR1 SGHDN, CDR2 FVKESK. This CDR3 is 15 amino acids long. The ends were cut back, 0 bases at V and 6 bases at J, with 9 bases in the middle. The CDR3, as DNA: TGTGCCAGCAGCCAAGATCGGGGTCCTAATTCACCCCTCCACTTT. Amino acid sequence: CASSQDRGPNSPLHF.

This sequence joins TRBV27 and TRBJ1-4, with 7 bases fitting TRBD1. The germline V gene encodes CDR1 MNHEY and CDR2 SMNVEV (reference sequence). The CDR3 sequence is 15 residues long. With 4 bases clipped from V and 2 bases from J, the junction kept 4 bases outside the gene matches. The CDR3 protein is CASSSTGVTNEKLFF. DNA of the CDR3: TGTGCCAGCAGTTCAACAGGGGTCACTAATGAAAAACTGTTTTTT.

V usage is TRBV14 and J usage is TRBJ1-3, with TRBD1 matching over 9 bases. Trimming removed 5 bases from V and 7 bases from J; junction bases left unmatched: 9. Germline assignment: CDR1 SGHDN and CDR2 FVKESK. The CDR3 covers 15 residues. The CDR3 reads CASSFAGTGRNTIYF. Written as DNA, the CDR3 is TGTGCCAGCAGCTTCGCCGGGACAGGGAGGAACACCATATATTTT.